The rows below give T cell receptor beta chains drawn from one sample of a study of cytomegalovirus exposure and HLA in healthy donors. Profiled with immunoSEQ multiplex PCR; TCRdb holds only in-frame clones, not every one. The sample yields 100,000 to 150,000 clones, 74% seen once. The sample taken for sequencing was PBMCs. Receptors originate from a man aged 35-49 years in good health and CMV-seropositive. CDR3s include the opening cysteine and the closing phenylalanine or tryptophan. The D gene is left open where the match is weak. Part of the rows lack a size; the others show once, few, many or a class for expanded clones.

-	-	TRBV6-5	TRBJ2-3	CASSYRRFGGTDTQYF	TGTGCCAGCAGTTACAGGCGGTTTGGGGGGACAGATACGCAGTATTTT
-	TRBD1	TRBV28	TRBJ2-7	CASTFSTGVAEQYF	TGTGCCAGCACCTTCTCGACAGGGGTCGCCGAGCAGTACTTC
-	-	TRBV11-2	TRBJ1-3	CASSFTGKSGNTIYF	TGTGCCAGCAGCTTTACAGGCAAATCTGGAAACACCATATATTTT
-	TRBD1	TRBV4-1	TRBJ1-1	CASSQVGQGESEAFF	TGCGCCAGCAGCCAAGTCGGACAGGGGGAGAGTGAAGCTTTCTTT
-	-	TRBV19	TRBJ2-3	CASSMGGTDTQYF	TGTGCCAGTAGTATGGGCGGCACAGATACGCAGTATTTT
-	-	TRBV25-1	TRBJ2-3	CASSQVVSEDTQYF	TGTGCCAGCTCCCAGGTCGTGAGTGAAGATACGCAGTATTTT
-	TRBD1	TRBV25-1	TRBJ1-4	CASSGPGQAVQNEKLFF	TGTGCCAGCAGTGGGCCGGGACAGGCGGTCCAAAATGAAAAACTGTTTTTT
few	TRBD2	TRBV11-2	TRBJ2-7	CASSGRGGAEQYF	TGTGCCAGCAGCGGAAGGGGAGGGGCCGAGCAGTACTTC
-	-	TRBV6-4	TRBJ2-3	CASSDQPRMATDTQYF	TGTGCCAGCAGTGATCAGCCTAGGATGGCCACAGATACGCAGTATTTT
once	-	TRBV5-4	TRBJ1-4	CASSLGGDEKLFF	TGTGCCAGCAGCTTGGGGGGGGATGAAAAACTGTTTTTT
few	TRBD1	TRBV5-4	TRBJ2-7	CASSLAPGQSYEQYF	TGTGCCAGCAGCTTGGCCCCGGGACAGTCCTACGAGCAGTACTTC
-	-	TRBV10-2	TRBJ1-4	CASSENTPGGANEKLFF	TGCGCCAGCAGTGAAAACACTCCTGGGGGCGCTAATGAAAAACTGTTTTTT
-	-	TRBV9	TRBJ2-5	CASSAIDSPGETQYF	TGTGCCAGCAGCGCGATAGACAGTCCCGGGGAGACCCAGTACTTC
once	TRBD2	TRBV7-9	TRBJ2-1	CSSSPGTSGRIYNEQFF	TGTTCCAGCAGCCCCGGGACTAGCGGGAGAATTTACAATGAGCAGTTCTTC
few	TRBD2	TRBV18	TRBJ2-5	CASSPSSGRAEETQYF	TGTGCCAGCTCACCGTCTAGCGGGAGGGCCGAAGAGACCCAGTACTTC
-	TRBD1	TRBV6-1	TRBJ2-5	CASSERPGGETQYF	TGTGCCAGCAGTGAACGGCCAGGGGGAGAGACCCAGTACTTC
-	TRBD2	TRBV9	TRBJ2-3	CASSPRGGRSGRLITDTQYF	TGTGCCAGCAGTCCTAGGGGGGGCCGTAGCGGGAGATTGATCACAGATACGCAGTATTTT
-	TRBD2	TRBV7-6	TRBJ2-5	CASSLGGGGQETQYF	TGTGCCAGCAGTTTGGGGGGGGGAGGCCAAGAGACCCAGTACTTC
-	-	TRBV27	TRBJ2-7	CASSLGADYEQYF	TGTGCCAGCAGTTTAGGGGCAGACTACGAGCAGTACTTC
-	TRBD1	TRBV10-2	TRBJ1-2	CAAGTGGLNGYTF	TGCGCCGCAGGGACAGGGGGGCTGAATGGCTACACCTTC
-	-	TRBV5-1	TRBJ1-1	CATRTERLNTEAFF	TGCGCCACGAGGACAGAAAGGCTCAACACTGAAGCTTTCTTT
-	-	TRBV5-4	TRBJ1-1	CASSLAGSFTEAFF	TGTGCCAGCAGCTTGGCAGGGTCTTTCACTGAAGCTTTCTTT
-	TRBD1	TRBV2	TRBJ1-3	CASRRGGTGASGNTIYF	TGTGCCAGCAGAAGGGGGGGGACAGGGGCATCTGGAAACACCATATATTTT
-	TRBD1	TRBV27	TRBJ1-2	CASRRQGDYGYTF	TGTGCCAGCAGGCGACAGGGGGACTATGGCTACACCTTC
-	-	TRBV30	TRBJ1-1	CAWSVSWSAPTRDTEAFF	TGTGCCTGGAGTGTATCGTGGTCCGCCCCAACGAGAGACACTGAAGCTTTCTTT
-	-	TRBV5-4	TRBJ1-1	CASNPGGRSDTEAFF	TGTGCCAGCAACCCGGGGGGCAGGTCGGACACTGAAGCTTTCTTT
-	TRBD1	TRBV5-1	TRBJ1-2	CASSFSGTVYGYTF	TGCGCCAGCAGCTTTTCCGGGACAGTCTATGGCTACACCTTC
-	-	TRBV18	TRBJ2-3	CASSPLPQLPEDTQYF	TGTGCCAGCTCACCACTCCCACAGCTACCAGAGGATACGCAGTATTTT
few	-	TRBV27	TRBJ1-1	CASSSTGSDEAFF	TGTGCCAGCAGTTCCACAGGGTCCGATGAAGCTTTCTTT
once	-	TRBV25-1	TRBJ2-1	CASSELGALGEQFF	TGTGCCAGCAGTGAGTTAGGGGCGCTTGGAGAGCAGTTCTTC
-	TRBD2	TRBV5-5	TRBJ2-5	CASSLGVGGPGETQYF	TGTGCCAGCAGCTTAGGAGTGGGAGGGCCAGGAGAGACCCAGTACTTC
few	TRBD2	TRBV6-5	TRBJ2-7	CASSMGLAGAYEQYF	TGTGCCAGCAGTATGGGACTAGCGGGCGCCTACGAGCAGTACTTC
-	TRBD2	TRBV9	TRBJ2-5	CASSDRAGGETQYF	TGTGCCAGCAGCGACCGGGCGGGGGGCGAGACCCAGTACTTC
-	TRBD1	TRBV29-1	TRBJ1-1	CSPRVPGQGNTEAFF	TGCAGCCCTAGAGTCCCGGGACAGGGAAACACTGAAGCTTTCTTT
-	-	TRBV5-4	TRBJ1-1	CASNLQGTSTEAFF	TGTGCCAGCAACCTACAGGGAACGAGCACTGAAGCTTTCTTT
-	-	TRBV7-2	TRBJ1-2	CASTQGLGGYTF	TGTGCCAGCACCCAGGGCTTAGGGGGCTACACCTTC
-	TRBD1	TRBV6-5	TRBJ1-2	CASSLDRGLFGYTF	TGTGCCAGCAGCCTTGACAGGGGATTGTTTGGCTACACCTTC
-	TRBD2	TRBV4-2	TRBJ2-1	CASSQEASGGGNEQFF	TGTGCCAGCAGCCAAGAGGCTAGCGGGGGAGGTAATGAGCAGTTCTTC
-	-	TRBV4-1	TRBJ1-1	CASTQGAIAATEAFF	TGCGCCAGCACCCAAGGGGCCATCGCCGCCACTGAAGCTTTCTTT
once	-	TRBV7-9	TRBJ2-1	CASSLTQGSNEQFF	TGTGCCAGCAGCTTAACCCAGGGATCCAATGAGCAGTTCTTC
-	TRBD1	TRBV7-9	TRBJ1-2	CASRPGQGDYGYTF	TGTGCCAGCAGACCAGGACAGGGTGACTATGGCTACACCTTC
-	-	TRBV6-5	TRBJ2-1	CASTFKGSSYNEQFF	TGTGCCAGCACCTTTAAAGGGAGCTCCTACAATGAGCAGTTCTTC